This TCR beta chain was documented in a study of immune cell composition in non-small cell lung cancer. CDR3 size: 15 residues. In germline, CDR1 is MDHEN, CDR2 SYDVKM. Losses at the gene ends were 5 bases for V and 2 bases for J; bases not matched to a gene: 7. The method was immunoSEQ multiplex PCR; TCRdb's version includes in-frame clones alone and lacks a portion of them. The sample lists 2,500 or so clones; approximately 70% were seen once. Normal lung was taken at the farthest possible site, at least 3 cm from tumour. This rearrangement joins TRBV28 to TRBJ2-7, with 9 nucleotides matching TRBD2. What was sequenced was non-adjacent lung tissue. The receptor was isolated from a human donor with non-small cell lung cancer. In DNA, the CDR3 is TGTGCCAGCAGTGCTAATAGCGGGGGCACCTACGAGCAGTACTTC. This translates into CASSANSGGTYEQYF.